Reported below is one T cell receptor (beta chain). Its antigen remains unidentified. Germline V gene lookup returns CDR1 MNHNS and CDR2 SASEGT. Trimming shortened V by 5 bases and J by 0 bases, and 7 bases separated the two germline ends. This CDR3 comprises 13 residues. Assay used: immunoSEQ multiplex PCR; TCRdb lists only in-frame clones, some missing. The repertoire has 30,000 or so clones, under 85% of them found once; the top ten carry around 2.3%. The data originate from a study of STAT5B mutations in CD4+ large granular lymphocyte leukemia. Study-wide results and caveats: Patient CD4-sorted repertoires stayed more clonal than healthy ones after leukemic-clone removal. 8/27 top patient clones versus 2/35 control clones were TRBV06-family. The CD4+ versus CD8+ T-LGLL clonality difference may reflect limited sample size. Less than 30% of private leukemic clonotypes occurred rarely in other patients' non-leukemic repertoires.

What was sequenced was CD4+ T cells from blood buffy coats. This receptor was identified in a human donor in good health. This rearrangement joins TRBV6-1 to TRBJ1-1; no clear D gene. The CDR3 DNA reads TGTGCCAGCAGTCGTTCTCTGAACACTGAAGCTTTCTTT. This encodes CASSRSLNTEAFF.